What follows are 13 T cell receptor beta chains derived from one specimen sequenced in a study of blood T cells in healthy people across ages. Next came a second PCR, run for roughly 6 to 11 cycles, which used a sample-barcoded 5' primer along with a J-beta primer mix. TCRdb re-analysed the 5' RACE reads in MiXCR, keeping a single row per CDR3 protein. The sample holds hundreds of thousands of distinct CDR3 sequences, roughly 21% seen once. The sequenced sample consisted of blood. The source is a man aged 70-80 years in good health.

This clonotype was detected only a few times. The J gene is TRBJ2-1, the V gene TRBV28; 8 bases agree with TRBD1. This CDR3 has 15 amino acids. Trimming took 6 bases from V and 6 from J; bases not matched to a gene: 10. Germline V gene data show CDR1 as MDHEN and CDR2 as SYDVKM. CDR3 loop: CASSLLGQGSNEQFF. The CDR3 DNA follows: TGTGCCAGCAGCTTGCTAGGACAGGGAAGCAATGAGCAGTTCTTC.

This clonotype was observed a few times. In DNA form, the CDR3 reads TGCGCCAGCAGCCCCCCAGGGGCCCAGTCCTACGAGCAGTACTTC. Encoded protein: CASSPPGAQSYEQYF. The V gene is TRBV4-1, the J gene TRBJ2-7; D possibly corresponds to TRBD1 (6 bases). The germline V gene has CDR1 MGHRA and CDR2 YSYEKL. Trimming took 4 bases from V and 1 from J, leaving 14 bases between them. This CDR3 is built from 15 residues.

V gene TRBV5-6 combines with J gene TRBJ2-1; D might be TRBD1 (6 bases). Matching the DNA end better, TRBJ2-7 makes the J call doubtful. The V gene's germline CDR1 is SGHDT and CDR2 YYEEEE. The CDR3 length is 15 residues. The CDR3 loop reads CASSLRGAGDYEQYF. The DNA of the CDR3 is TGTGCCAGCAGCTTGCGTGGTGCAGGGGATTACGAGCAGTACTTC.

The V gene is TRBV2, the J gene TRBJ2-1; D is uncertain. Trimming pared 7 bases from V and 0 bases from J, leaving 10 bases between. The CDR3 sequence is 14 residues long. The germline V gene has CDR1 SNHLY and CDR2 FYNNEI. CDR3 loop: CASKILSSYNEQFF. CDR3 nucleotides: TGTGCCAGCAAGATCCTAAGCTCCTACAATGAGCAGTTCTTC.

V and J are TRBV12-3 or TRBV12-4 and TRBJ1-5, with TRBD1 identical over 9 bases. The V segment lost 8 bases and the J segment 11 bases; nucleotides outside the gene matches: 7. The CDR3 covers 12 residues. As DNA, the CDR3 is TGTGCCAGCGGCCGGGACAGGGAATCCCAGCATTTT. It is translated as CASGRDRESQHF.

This clonotype was detected a few times. This chain links TRBV9 with TRBJ2-6; D call uncertain. This CDR3 spans 16 amino acids. V lost 4 bases and J 4 bases, leaving 15 bases between the germline ends. CDR1 is SGDLS and CDR2 is YYNGEE in the germline V gene. DNA for the CDR3: TGTGCCAGCAGCCCCCCGGGTAGATCCGGGGCCAACGTCCTGACTTTC. Residues: CASSPPGRSGANVLTF.

The rearrangement joins TRBV6-2 or TRBV6-3 to TRBJ2-5; D is ambiguous. This CDR3 comprises 14 residues. Germline CDR1 MNHEY, CDR2 SVGEGT. V was shortened by 0 bases and J by 1 base, with 6 bases between the two germline ends. The CDR3 coding sequence is TGTGCCAGCAGTTACTCGTCCTTCCAAGAGACCCAGTACTTC. It encodes CASSYSSFQETQYF.

This clonotype appeared a few times. The CDR3 reads CASSEQGVNEQFF. The CDR3 DNA follows: TGCGCCAGCAGTGAGCAGGGGGTCAATGAGCAGTTCTTC. V and J are TRBV10-1 and TRBJ2-5; 7 positions match TRBD1. Judging by the DNA end, TRBJ2-1 fits better; the J call may be wrong. The germline CDR1 and CDR2 sequences are WNHNN and SYGVQD (reference sequence). The CDR3 is 13 amino acids.

The sample holds a few counts of this clonotype. The chain recombines TRBV19 with TRBJ2-7; D unresolved. The CDR3 has 14 amino acids. Germline CDR1 is LNHDA and CDR2 is SQIVND (reference sequence). V was clipped by 3 bases and J by 0 bases, with 9 bases between them. Here the CDR3 reads CASSIRESSYEQYF. The CDR3 nucleotides read TGTGCCAGTAGTATTCGAGAGAGCTCCTACGAGCAGTACTTC.

This clonotype was detected ten times or more. The chain carries TRBV7-2 and TRBJ2-7; D is perhaps TRBD1 (5 bases). V was shortened by 5 bases and J by 2 bases, with 16 bases between the two germline ends. This CDR3 contains 15 residues. In germline, CDR1 is SGHTA, CDR2 FQGNSA. CDR3 nucleotide sequence: TGTGCCAGCAGCCCACGACAGAACTGGGCCTACGAGCAGTACTTC. The encoded protein is CASSPRQNWAYEQYF.

There are a few counts of this clonotype. The J gene is TRBJ1-2, the V gene TRBV20-1; D possibly corresponds to TRBD1 (6 bases). This CDR3 contains 13 residues. V lost 1 base to trimming and J lost 6 bases, with 12 bases between them. Germline lookup yields CDR1 DFQATT and CDR2 SNEGSKA (reference sequence). The CDR3 reads CSARVQGGNGYTF. The CDR3 DNA reads as TGCAGTGCTAGAGTACAGGGTGGCAATGGCTACACCTTC.

The V and J genes are TRBV14 and TRBJ2-1; TRBD1 matches 8 bases. V was clipped by 4 bases and J by 7 bases; unmatched bases: 3. Germline-derived CDR1 and CDR2 are SGHDN and FVKESK. This CDR3 has 13 amino acids. The CDR3 region has the DNA TGTGCCAGCAGCCTGGACAGGGCGAATGAGCAGTTCTTC. Its translation is CASSLDRANEQFF.

This clonotype was counted only a few times. CDR3 region: CASSRVQVSSNEKLFF. CDR3 nucleotides: TGCGCCAGCAGCAGGGTCCAGGTCTCGTCGAATGAAAAACTGTTTTTT. The chain uses TRBV5-1 and TRBJ1-4; no firm D call. The CDR3 runs to 16 residues. Germline V lookup: CDR1 SGHRS, CDR2 YFSETQ. V gave up 4 bases and J gave up 5 bases, with 18 bases separating them. Looking up the rest from reference TRBV5-1 and TRBJ1-4 gives the full variable domain: KAGVTQTPRYLIKTRGQQVTLSCSPISGHRSVSWYQQTPGQGLQFLFEYFSETQRNKGNFPGRFSGRQFSNSRSEMNVSTLELGDSALYLCASSRVQVSSNEKLFFGSGTQLSVL.